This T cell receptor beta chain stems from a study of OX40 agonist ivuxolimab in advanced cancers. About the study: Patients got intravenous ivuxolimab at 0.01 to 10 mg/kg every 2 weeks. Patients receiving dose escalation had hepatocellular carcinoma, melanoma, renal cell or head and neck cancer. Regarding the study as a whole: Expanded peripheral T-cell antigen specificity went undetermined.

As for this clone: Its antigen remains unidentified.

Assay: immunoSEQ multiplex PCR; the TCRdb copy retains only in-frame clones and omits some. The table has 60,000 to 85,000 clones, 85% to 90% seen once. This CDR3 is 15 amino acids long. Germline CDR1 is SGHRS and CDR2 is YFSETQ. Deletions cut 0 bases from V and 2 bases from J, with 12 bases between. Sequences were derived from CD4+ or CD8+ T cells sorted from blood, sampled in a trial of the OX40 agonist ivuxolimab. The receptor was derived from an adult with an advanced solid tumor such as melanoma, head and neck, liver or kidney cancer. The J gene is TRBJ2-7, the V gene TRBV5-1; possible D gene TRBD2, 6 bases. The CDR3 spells CASSLGLALPYEQYF. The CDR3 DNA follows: TGCGCCAGCAGCTTGGGGCTAGCGCTTCCCTACGAGCAGTACTTC.